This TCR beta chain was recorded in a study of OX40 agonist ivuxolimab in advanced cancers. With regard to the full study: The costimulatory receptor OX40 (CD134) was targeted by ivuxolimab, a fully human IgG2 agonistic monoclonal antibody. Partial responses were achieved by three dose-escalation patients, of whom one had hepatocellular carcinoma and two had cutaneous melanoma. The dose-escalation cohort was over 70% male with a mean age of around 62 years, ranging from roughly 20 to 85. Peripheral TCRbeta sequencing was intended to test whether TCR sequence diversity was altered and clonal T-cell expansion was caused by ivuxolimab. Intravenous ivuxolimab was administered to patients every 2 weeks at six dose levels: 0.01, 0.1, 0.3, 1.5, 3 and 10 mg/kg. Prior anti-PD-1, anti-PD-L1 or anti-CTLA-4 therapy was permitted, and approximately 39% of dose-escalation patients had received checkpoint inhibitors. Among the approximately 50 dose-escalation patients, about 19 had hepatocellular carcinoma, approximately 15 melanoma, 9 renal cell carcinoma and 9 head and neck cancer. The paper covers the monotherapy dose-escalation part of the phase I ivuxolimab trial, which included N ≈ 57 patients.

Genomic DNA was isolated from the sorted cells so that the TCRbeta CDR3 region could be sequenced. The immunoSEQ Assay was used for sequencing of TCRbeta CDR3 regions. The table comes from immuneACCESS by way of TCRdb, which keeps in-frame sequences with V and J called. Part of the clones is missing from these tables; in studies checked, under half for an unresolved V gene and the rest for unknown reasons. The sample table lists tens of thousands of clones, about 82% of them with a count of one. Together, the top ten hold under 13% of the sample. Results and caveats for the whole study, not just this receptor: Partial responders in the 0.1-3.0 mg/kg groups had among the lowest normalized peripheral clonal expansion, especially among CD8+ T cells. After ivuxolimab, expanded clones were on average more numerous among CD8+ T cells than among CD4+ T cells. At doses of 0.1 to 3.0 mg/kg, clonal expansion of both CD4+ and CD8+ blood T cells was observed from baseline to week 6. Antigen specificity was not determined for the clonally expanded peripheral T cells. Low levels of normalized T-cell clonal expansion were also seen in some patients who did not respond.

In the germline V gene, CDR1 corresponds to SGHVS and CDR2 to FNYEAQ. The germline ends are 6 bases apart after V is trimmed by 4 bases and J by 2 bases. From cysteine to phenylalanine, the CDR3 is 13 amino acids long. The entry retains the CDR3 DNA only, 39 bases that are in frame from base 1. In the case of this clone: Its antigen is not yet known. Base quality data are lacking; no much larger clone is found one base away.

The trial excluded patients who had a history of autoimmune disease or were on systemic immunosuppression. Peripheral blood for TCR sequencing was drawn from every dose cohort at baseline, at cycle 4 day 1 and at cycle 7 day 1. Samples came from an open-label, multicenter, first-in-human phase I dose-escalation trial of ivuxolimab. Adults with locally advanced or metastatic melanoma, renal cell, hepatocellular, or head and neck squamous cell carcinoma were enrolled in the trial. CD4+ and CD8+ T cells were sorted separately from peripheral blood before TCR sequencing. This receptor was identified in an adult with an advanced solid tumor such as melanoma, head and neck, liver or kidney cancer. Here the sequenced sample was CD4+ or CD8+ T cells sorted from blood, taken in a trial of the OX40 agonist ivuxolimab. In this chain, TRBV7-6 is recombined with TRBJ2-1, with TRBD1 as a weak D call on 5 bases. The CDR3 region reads CASSSTAYNEQFF. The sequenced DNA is TGTGCCAGCAGCTCGACAGCCTACAATGAGCAGTTCTTC.